This T cell receptor beta chain appears in the sequencing data of a study of lung T cells in sarcoidosis with Löfgren's syndrome. The germline CDR1 and CDR2 sequences are SGHAT and FQNNGV. This CDR3 region has 14 residues. Study-level findings and limits: Versus controls, Löfgren's syndrome patients reportedly showed TRAV12-1 and TRBV2 as most expanded. Recognition of an unidentified sarcoidosis antigen was only suggested. Shared TRAV12-1 and TRBV2 CDR3 motifs were reported across several patients.

TCRdb re-derived calls from the reads in MiXCR, one entry per CDR3 protein. Of a few thousand distinct CDR3 sequences detected, roughly 29% appear once; the ten largest clones hold 8.5% to 9%. Concerning this clonotype: Its antigen is unknown. It may be a read error: a sequence one base away is much more abundant.

The receptor's source is a human donor with sarcoidosis (Löfgren's syndrome or another form), or a control subject (not recorded which). The sample comprised CD4+ T cells from PBMCs. The chain joins TRBV11-2 to TRBJ1-1; a possible D gene is TRBD1 (5 bases). The CDR3 protein is CASSLDRAGTETFF. The DNA of the CDR3 is TGTGCCAGCAGCTTAGACAGGGCGGGCACTGAAACTTTCTTT.